Listed below are T cell receptor beta chains from one sample, sequenced in a study of T cell responses to AZD1222 COVID-19 vaccine. Repertoires were generated with immunoSEQ multiplex PCR, while TCRdb's copy carries only in-frame clones and drops some. The sample shows 120,000 to 150,000 clones, about 87% of them seen only once. Here the sequenced sample was peripheral blood, taken on day 0 of AZD1222 vaccination. The receptors originated from an adult in good health. CDR3s include the opening cysteine and the closing phenylalanine or tryptophan. A D gene is named only where the DNA matches it firmly. Size values are once, few and many counts, or a class for expanded clones, and some rows have none.

>TRBJ1-2|few|TRBD1|TRBV5-1
CASSYVGQGDGYTF
TGCGCCAGCAGCTACGTCGGACAGGGAGATGGCTACACCTTC
>TRBJ2-5|once|TRBD2|TRBV7-2
CASSLRLASETQYF
TGTGCCAGCAGCCTCCGACTAGCTTCAGAGACCCAGTACTTC
>TRBJ1-5|-|-|TRBV28
CASSLPRVDQPQHF
TGTGCCAGCAGTTTACCCAGGGTGGATCAGCCCCAGCATTTT
>TRBJ1-1|-|-|TRBV28
CASSLRGKGTEAFF
TGTGCCAGCAGTTTGAGAGGGAAAGGCACTGAAGCTTTCTTT
>TRBJ2-7|-|-|TRBV21-1
CASSNRDYEQYF
TGTGCCAGCAGCAATCGGGACTACGAGCAGTACTTC
>TRBJ1-2|-|TRBD1|TRBV6-5
CASKGDSHNYGYTF
TGTGCCAGCAAAGGGGACAGCCATAACTATGGCTACACCTTC
>TRBJ2-7|-|-|TRBV7-2
CASSPGYEQYF
TGTGCCAGCAGCCCAGGCTACGAGCAGTACTTC
>TRBJ1-1|-|-|TRBV11-3
CASSLGRGTEAFF
TGTGCCAGCAGCTTAGGCAGGGGCACTGAAGCTTTCTTT
>TRBJ2-2|-|TRBD1|TRBV7-7
CASSLQGDGELFF
TGTGCTAGCAGCTTGCAGGGGGACGGGGAGCTGTTTTTT
>TRBJ1-2|-|-|TRBV27
CASRALNVDGYTF
TGTGCCAGCAGGGCATTAAATGTAGATGGCTACACCTTC
>TRBJ1-1|few|-|TRBV2
CASSAQGNTEAFF
TGTGCCAGCAGTGCTCAGGGAAACACTGAAGCTTTCTTT
>TRBJ2-2|-|-|TRBV9
CASEVGEVETGELFF
TGTGCCAGCGAGGTTGGAGAAGTGGAGACCGGGGAGCTGTTTTTT
>TRBJ2-3|-|-|TRBV6-2/TRBV6-3
CASSYGGASSDTQYF
TGTGCCAGCAGTTACGGGGGGGCTAGCTCAGATACGCAGTATTTT
>TRBJ2-7|-|-|TRBV7-2
CASLFSTGSGYEQYF
TGTGCCAGCTTATTCTCGACAGGCAGCGGATACGAGCAGTACTTC
>TRBJ2-2|-|-|TRBV6-4
CASSDPLAGELFF
TGTGCCAGCAGTGACCCCCTAGCCGGGGAGCTGTTTTTT
>TRBJ1-1|-|-|TRBV7-3
CASSPGHRAEAFF
TGTGCCAGCAGCCCCGGCCACAGGGCTGAAGCTTTCTTT
>TRBJ1-5|-|TRBD1|TRBV5-5
CASSPGTGKQPQHF
TGTGCCAGCAGCCCGGGGACAGGGAAGCAGCCCCAGCATTTT
>TRBJ1-2|-|-|TRBV25-1
CASSDGARYGYTF
TGTGCCAGCAGTGATGGGGCCCGCTATGGCTACACCTTC
>TRBJ1-4|-|TRBD1|TRBV18
CASSTQGSNEKLFF
TGTGCCAGCTCAACACAGGGGTCTAATGAAAAACTGTTTTTT
>TRBJ1-1|-|-|TRBV28
CASVEHVRGMVANTEAFF
TGTGCCAGCGTGGAACATGTGAGGGGCATGGTGGCGAACACTGAAGCTTTCTTT
>TRBJ1-2|-|TRBD1|TRBV5-8
CASSWTGYGYTF
TGTGCCAGCAGTTGGACAGGATATGGCTACACCTTC
>TRBJ1-5|-|-|TRBV3-1/TRBV3-2
CASSQGGIGNQPQHF
TGTGCCAGCAGCCAAGGGGGGATAGGGAATCAGCCCCAGCATTTT
>TRBJ1-2|-|TRBD1|TRBV2
CASSGDRAGGYTF
TGTGCCAGCAGTGGGGACAGGGCGGGCGGCTACACCTTC
>TRBJ1-2|-|TRBD1|TRBV28
CASSSGQGAYGYTF
TGTGCCAGCAGTTCGGGACAGGGGGCCTATGGCTACACCTTC
>TRBJ1-1|-|-|TRBV19
CASIGRGAGTEAFF
TGTGCCAGTATAGGTAGAGGGGCGGGAACTGAAGCTTTCTTT
>TRBJ1-2|-|-|TRBV4-1
CASSQDGWDGYTF
TGCGCCAGCAGCCAAGACGGCTGGGATGGCTACACCTTC
>TRBJ1-1|-|-|TRBV18
CASSPPLGRTEAFF
TGTGCCAGCTCACCACCGCTGGGGAGGACTGAAGCTTTCTTT
>TRBJ2-1|-|-|TRBV7-3
CASRRASSSYNEQFF
TGTGCCAGTCGACGAGCTTCGAGCTCCTACAATGAGCAGTTCTTC
>TRBJ2-3|few|-|TRBV6-2/TRBV6-3
CASSYSMSDRSTDTQYF
TGTGCCAGCAGTTACTCGATGTCAGACAGGAGCACAGATACGCAGTATTTT
>TRBJ1-1|-|-|TRBV27
CASGRGRMNTEAFF
TGTGCCAGCGGGCGGGGCAGGATGAACACTGAAGCTTTCTTT
>TRBJ1-5|-|-|TRBV28
CASSRKGGPNQPQHF
TGTGCCAGCAGTCGAAAGGGGGGTCCCAATCAGCCCCAGCATTTT
>TRBJ2-1|-|TRBD1|TRBV4-1
CASSQERGRVNEQFF
TGCGCCAGCAGCCAAGAAAGGGGGCGGGTCAATGAGCAGTTCTTC
>TRBJ2-6|-|-|TRBV5-6
CASSFQGSGANVLTF
TGTGCCAGCAGCTTTCAGGGCTCTGGGGCCAACGTCCTGACTTTC
>TRBJ1-2|-|TRBD1|TRBV11-2
CASSFSGTGVEGYTF
TGTGCCAGCAGCTTTTCGGGGACAGGGGTTGAGGGCTACACCTTC
>TRBJ1-1|-|-|TRBV5-1
CASSLDPQANTEAFF
TGCGCCAGCAGTTTAGACCCGCAGGCGAACACTGAAGCTTTCTTT
>TRBJ2-7|-|TRBD2|TRBV7-2
CASSITSASSYEQYF
TGTGCCAGCAGCATAACTAGCGCGAGCTCCTACGAGCAGTACTTC
>TRBJ1-1|-|-|TRBV30
CAWSVRRGQRGTEAFF
TGTGCCTGGAGTGTACGTAGAGGGCAGAGGGGCACTGAAGCTTTCTTT
>TRBJ2-1|-|TRBD2|TRBV14
CASRTSGGSYNEQFF
TGTGCCAGCAGAACGAGCGGGGGGTCCTACAATGAGCAGTTCTTC
>TRBJ1-2|-|-|TRBV6-5
CASRAGHRGSRGYTF
TGTGCCAGCAGGGCGGGGCATAGAGGAAGTCGGGGCTACACCTTC
>TRBJ2-5|-|TRBD1|TRBV7-2
CASSPPARDRGQETQYF
TGTGCCAGCAGCCCCCCGGCCCGGGACAGGGGGCAAGAGACCCAGTACTTC
>TRBJ1-5|-|TRBD1|TRBV5-5
CASSLVQGDQPQHF
TGTGCCAGCAGCTTGGTACAGGGGGATCAGCCCCAGCATTTT
>TRBJ2-7|-|-|TRBV7-2
CASSRSAGRTPYEQYF
TGTGCCAGCAGTCGCTCAGCGGGCCGCACTCCCTACGAGCAGTACTTC
>TRBJ1-2|-|TRBD1|TRBV7-3
CASSPGQPYGYTF
TGTGCCAGCAGCCCGGGACAGCCCTATGGCTACACCTTC
>TRBJ1-2|-|-|TRBV6-6
CASRPDGGSNYGYTF
TGTGCCAGCAGACCCGACGGGGGCAGTAACTATGGCTACACCTTC
>TRBJ2-2|-|-|TRBV30
CAWIFGQGGTGELFF
TGTGCCTGGATATTCGGACAGGGAGGGACCGGGGAGCTGTTTTTT
>TRBJ1-3|-|-|TRBV7-9
CASTRQSSGNTIYF
TGTGCCAGCACCAGACAGAGCTCTGGAAACACCATATATTTT
>TRBJ2-1|-|-|TRBV5-6
CASRTSRGVEQFF
TGTGCCAGCCGCACCTCGAGGGGGGTTGAGCAGTTCTTC
>TRBJ2-5|-|-|TRBV3-1/TRBV3-2
CASSQDARQETQYF
TGTGCCAGCAGCCAAGACGCGCGGCAAGAGACCCAGTACTTC
>TRBJ2-5|once|-|TRBV6-5
CASGETQYF
TGTGCCAGCGGTGAGACCCAGTACTTC
>TRBJ1-1|-|-|TRBV19
CASSGTFRGTEAFF
TGTGCCAGTAGTGGCACTTTCAGGGGTACTGAAGCTTTCTTT